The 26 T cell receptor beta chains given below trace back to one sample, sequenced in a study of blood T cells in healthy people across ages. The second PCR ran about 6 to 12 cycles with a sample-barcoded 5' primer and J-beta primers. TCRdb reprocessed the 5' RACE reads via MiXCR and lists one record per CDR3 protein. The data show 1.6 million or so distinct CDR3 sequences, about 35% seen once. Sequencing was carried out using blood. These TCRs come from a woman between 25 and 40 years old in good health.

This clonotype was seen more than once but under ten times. The CDR3 sequence is CASTGGTGDTDTQYF. The CDR3 nucleotides are TGTGCCAGCACGGGCGGGACCGGGGACACAGATACGCAGTATTTT. The chain is built from TRBV14 and TRBJ2-3; TRBD2 might be the D (6 bases). Trimming pared 7 bases from V and 2 bases from J, leaving 16 bases between. The CDR3 sequence is 15 residues long. Germline CDR1 SGHDN, CDR2 FVKESK.

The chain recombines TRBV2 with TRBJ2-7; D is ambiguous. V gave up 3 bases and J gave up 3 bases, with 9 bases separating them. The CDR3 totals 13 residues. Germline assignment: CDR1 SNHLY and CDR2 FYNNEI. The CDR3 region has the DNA TGTGCCAGCAGTGATAGGACCGTCTACGAGCAGTACTTC. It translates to CASSDRTVYEQYF.

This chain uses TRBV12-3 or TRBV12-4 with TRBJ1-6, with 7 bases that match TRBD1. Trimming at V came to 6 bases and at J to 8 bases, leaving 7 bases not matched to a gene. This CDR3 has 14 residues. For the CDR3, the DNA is TGTGCCAGCAGCCGCAGGGGGGGTGATTCACCCCTCCACTTT. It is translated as CASSRRGGDSPLHF.

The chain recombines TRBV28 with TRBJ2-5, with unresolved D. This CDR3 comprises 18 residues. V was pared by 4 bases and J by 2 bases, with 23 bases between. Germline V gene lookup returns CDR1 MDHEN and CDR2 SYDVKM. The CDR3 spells CASSWAPAAGEPQETQYF. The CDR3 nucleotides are TGTGCCAGCAGTTGGGCCCCGGCGGCAGGAGAACCTCAAGAGACCCAGTACTTC.

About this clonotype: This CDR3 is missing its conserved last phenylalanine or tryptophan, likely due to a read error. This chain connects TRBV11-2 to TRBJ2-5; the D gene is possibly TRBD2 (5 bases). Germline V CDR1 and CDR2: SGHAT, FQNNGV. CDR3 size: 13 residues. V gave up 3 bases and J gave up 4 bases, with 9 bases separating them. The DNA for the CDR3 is TGTGCCAGCAGCTTGGGAGCAGGAGAGACCCAGTACTGC. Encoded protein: CASSLGAGETQYC.

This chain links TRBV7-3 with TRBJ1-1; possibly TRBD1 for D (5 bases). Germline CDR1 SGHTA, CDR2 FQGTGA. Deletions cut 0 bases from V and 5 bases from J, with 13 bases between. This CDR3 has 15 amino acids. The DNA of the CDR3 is TGTGCCAGCAGCTTAACAAGGCGACAGATGACTGAAGCTTTCTTT. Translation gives CASSLTRRQMTEAFF.

CDR3 DNA sequence: TGTGCCAGCAGTCGACCTGAGGGGTATAGCACAGATACGCAGTATTTT. Translated: CASSRPEGYSTDTQYF. The chain joins TRBV6-2 or TRBV6-3 to TRBJ2-3; either TRBD1 or TRBD2 may fit D (5 bases each). The germline V gene has CDR1 MNHEY and CDR2 SVGEGT. V lost 5 bases and J 0 bases, leaving 15 bases between the germline ends. The CDR3 is 16 amino acids.

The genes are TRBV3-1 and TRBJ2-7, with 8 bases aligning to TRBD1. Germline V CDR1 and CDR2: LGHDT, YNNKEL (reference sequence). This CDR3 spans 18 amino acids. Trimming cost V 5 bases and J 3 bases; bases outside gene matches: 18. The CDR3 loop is CASSSQTFQDRVFYEQYF. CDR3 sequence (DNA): TGTGCCAGCAGCTCGCAAACTTTCCAGGACAGGGTGTTCTACGAGCAGTACTTC.

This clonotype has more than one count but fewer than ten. CDR3 region: CASSQKAETQYF. The CDR3 nucleotides read TGCGCCAGCAGCCAGAAGGCAGAGACCCAGTACTTC. V gene TRBV5-1 combines with J gene TRBJ2-5; D not certain. CDR1 is SGHRS and CDR2 is YFSETQ in the germline V gene. The length of the CDR3 is 12 residues. Trimming shortened V by 4 bases and J by 4 bases, and 8 bases separated the two germline ends.

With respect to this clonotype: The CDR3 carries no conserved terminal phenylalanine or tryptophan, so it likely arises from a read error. The CDR3 sequence is CASSSGQGGVYEQYC. DNA for the CDR3: TGCGCCAGCAGCTCTGGACAGGGCGGGGTCTACGAGCAGTACTGC. The chain has TRBV5-1 and TRBJ2-7; 8 bases align to TRBD1. Losses at the gene ends were 3 bases for V and 3 bases for J; bases not matched to a gene: 8. Germline CDR1 is SGHRS and CDR2 is YFSETQ. This CDR3 has 15 amino acids.

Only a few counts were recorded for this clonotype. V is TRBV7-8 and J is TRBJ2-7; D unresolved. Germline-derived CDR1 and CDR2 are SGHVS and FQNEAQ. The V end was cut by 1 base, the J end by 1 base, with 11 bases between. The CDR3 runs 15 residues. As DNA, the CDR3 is TGTGCCAGCAGCTTAGGGACGAGTCTTTCCTACGAGCAGTACTTC. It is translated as CASSLGTSLSYEQYF.

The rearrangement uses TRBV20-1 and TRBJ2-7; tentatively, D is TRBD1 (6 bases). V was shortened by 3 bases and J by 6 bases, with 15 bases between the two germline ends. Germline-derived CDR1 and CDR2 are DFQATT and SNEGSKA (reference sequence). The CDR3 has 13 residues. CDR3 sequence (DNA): TGCAGTGCTAGGGGGGCAGGGAAGGGCGAGCAGTACTTC. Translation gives CSARGAGKGEQYF.

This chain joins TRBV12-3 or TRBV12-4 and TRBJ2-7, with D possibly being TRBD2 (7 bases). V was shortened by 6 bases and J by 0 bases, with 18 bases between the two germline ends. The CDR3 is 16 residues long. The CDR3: CASRGEGGGTSYEQYF. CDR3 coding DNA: TGTGCCAGCAGAGGGGAGGGCGGGGGCACCTCCTACGAGCAGTACTTC.

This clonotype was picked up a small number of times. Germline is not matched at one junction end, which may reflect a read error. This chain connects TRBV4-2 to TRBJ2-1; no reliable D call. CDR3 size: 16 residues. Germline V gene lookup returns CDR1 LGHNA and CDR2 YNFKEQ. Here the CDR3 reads CASSQDRRSSCNEQFF. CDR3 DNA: TGTGCCAGCAGCCAAGATCGGCGCAGCTCCTGCAATGAGCAGTTCTTC.

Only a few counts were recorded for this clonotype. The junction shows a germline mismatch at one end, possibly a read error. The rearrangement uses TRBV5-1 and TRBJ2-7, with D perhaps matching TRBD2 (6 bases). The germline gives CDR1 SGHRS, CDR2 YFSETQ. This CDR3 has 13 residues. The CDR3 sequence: CARSLEGGGEQYF. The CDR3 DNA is TGCGCCCGCAGCTTGGAGGGTGGCGGGGAGCAGTACTTC.

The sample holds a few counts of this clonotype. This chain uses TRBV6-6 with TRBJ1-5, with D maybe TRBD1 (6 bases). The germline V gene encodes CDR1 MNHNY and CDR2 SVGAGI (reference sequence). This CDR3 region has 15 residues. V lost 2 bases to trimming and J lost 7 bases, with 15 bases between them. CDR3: CASSYRDNAGQPQHF. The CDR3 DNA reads TGTGCCAGCAGTTACAGGGACAATGCGGGCCAGCCCCAGCATTTT.

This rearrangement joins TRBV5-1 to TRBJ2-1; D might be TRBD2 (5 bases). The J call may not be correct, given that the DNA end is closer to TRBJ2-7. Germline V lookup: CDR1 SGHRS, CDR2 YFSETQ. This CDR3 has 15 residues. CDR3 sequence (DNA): TGCGCCAGCAGCTTGGGAGGACTTAATTACAATGAGCAGTACTTC. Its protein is CASSLGGLNYNEQYF.

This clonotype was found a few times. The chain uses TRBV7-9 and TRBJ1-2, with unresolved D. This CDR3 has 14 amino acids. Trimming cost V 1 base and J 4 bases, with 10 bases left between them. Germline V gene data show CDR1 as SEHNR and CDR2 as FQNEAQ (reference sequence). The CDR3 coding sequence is TGTGCCAGCAGCTTAGGTCTGGGTACCTATGGCTACACCTTC. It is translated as CASSLGLGTYGYTF.

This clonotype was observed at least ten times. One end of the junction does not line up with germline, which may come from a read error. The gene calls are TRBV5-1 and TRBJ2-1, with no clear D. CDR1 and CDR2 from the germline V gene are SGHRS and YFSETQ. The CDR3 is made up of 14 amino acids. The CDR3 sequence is CASSLDGSYNEQFF. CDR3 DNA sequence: TGTGCCAGCAGCTTGGACGGATCCTACAATGAGCAGTTCTTC.

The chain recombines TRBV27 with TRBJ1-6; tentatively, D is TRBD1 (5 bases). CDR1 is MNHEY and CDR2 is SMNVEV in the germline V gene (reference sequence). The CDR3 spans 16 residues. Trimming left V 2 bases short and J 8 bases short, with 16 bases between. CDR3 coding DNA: TGTGCCAGCAGTTTAAATCCGGCAGGGATTGATTCACCCCTCCACTTT. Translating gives CASSLNPAGIDSPLHF.

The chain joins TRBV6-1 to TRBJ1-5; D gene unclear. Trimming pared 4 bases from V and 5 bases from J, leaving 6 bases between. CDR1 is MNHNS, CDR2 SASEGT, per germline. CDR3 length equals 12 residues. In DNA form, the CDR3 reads TGTGCCAGCAGTGGAGCTGATCAGCCCCAGCATTTT. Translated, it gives CASSGADQPQHF.

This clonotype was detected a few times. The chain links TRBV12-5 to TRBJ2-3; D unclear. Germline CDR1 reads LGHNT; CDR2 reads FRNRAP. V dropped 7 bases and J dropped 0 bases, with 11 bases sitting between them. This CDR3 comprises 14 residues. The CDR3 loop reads CASAQTASTDTQYF. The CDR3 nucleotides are TGTGCTAGTGCCCAGACTGCCAGCACAGATACGCAGTATTTT.

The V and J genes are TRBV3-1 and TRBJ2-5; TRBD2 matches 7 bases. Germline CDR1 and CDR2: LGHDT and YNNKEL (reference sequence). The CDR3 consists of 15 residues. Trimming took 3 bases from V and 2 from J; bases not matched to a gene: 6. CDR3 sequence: CASSHRGGDQETQYF. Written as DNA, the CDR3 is TGTGCCAGCAGCCACCGCGGGGGAGATCAAGAGACCCAGTACTTC.

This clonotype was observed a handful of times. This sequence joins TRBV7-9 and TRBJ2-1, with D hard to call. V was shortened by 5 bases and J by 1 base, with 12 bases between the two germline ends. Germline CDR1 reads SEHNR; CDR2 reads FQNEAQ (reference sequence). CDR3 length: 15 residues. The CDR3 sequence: CASSPVRASYNEQFF. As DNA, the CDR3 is TGTGCCAGCAGCCCTGTAAGGGCTTCCTACAATGAGCAGTTCTTC.

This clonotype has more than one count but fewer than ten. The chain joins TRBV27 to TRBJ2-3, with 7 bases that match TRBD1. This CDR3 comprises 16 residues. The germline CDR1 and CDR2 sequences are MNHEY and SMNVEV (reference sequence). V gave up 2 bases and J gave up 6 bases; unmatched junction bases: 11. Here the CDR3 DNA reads TGTGCCAGCAGTTTAATCCCCGGGACAGTCACCGATACGCAGTATTTT. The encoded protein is CASSLIPGTVTDTQYF.

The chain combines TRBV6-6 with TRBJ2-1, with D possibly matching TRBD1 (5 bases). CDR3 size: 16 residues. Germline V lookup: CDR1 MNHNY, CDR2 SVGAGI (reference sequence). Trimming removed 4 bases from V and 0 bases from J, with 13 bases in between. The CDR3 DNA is TGTGCCAGCAGTTCCCAAGGGGATAGCTCCTACAATGAGCAGTTCTTC. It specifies CASSSQGDSSYNEQFF.